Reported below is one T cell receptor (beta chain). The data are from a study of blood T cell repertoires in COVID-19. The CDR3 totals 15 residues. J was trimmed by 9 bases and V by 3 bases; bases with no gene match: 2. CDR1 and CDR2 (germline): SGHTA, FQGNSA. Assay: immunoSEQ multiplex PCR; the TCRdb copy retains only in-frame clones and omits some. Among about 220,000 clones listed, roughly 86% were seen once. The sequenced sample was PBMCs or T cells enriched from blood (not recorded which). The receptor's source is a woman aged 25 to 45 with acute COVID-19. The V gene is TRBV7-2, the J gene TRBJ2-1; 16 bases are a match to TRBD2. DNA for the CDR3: TGTGCCAGCAGCTTCGGGACTAGCGGGGGGGTTGAGCAGTTCTTC. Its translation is CASSFGTSGGVEQFF.